This T cell receptor (beta chain) was captured by sequencing in a study of cytomegalovirus exposure and HLA in healthy donors. Study-wide background: Of more than 350 genotyped donors, about 80% clustered with self-reported Caucasian donors.

Overall study findings and caveats: In a later analysis, about 17,000 TCR beta sequences were associated with HLA alleles at 0.05 false discovery rate. There were reportedly fewer N-insertions in an Asian-associated ancestry cluster than the approximately 670-donor mean, in a later analysis.

As regards this clone: No antigen is known for it.

With 60 Vbeta and 13 Jbeta primers, the PCR was carried out. Some clones are missing from TCRdb's copy, which holds only in-frame ones; the method was immunoSEQ multiplex PCR. The sample comprises 75,000 to 100,000 clones, roughly 74% of which are singletons, and about 14% rests with the top ten. Germline CDR1 reads LNHDA; CDR2 reads SQIVND (reference sequence). Trimming pared 5 bases from V and 10 bases from J, leaving 15 bases between. This CDR3 has 13 residues. This TCR was recovered from a woman in her seventies in good health and CMV-seropositive. The chain has TRBV19 and TRBJ2-1; tentatively, D is TRBD2 (6 bases). Sequenced: PBMCs. CDR3 coding DNA: TGTGCCAGTAGTGGGGACTCCCTTAGAGAGCAGTTCTTC. Translated: CASSGDSLREQFF. The complete variable domain, with remaining parts taken from reference TRBV19 and TRBJ2-1, reads DGGITQSPKYLFRKEGQNVTLSCEQNLNHDAMYWYRQDPGQGLRLIYYSQIVNDFQKGDIAEGYSVSREKKESFPLTVTSAQKNPTAFYLCASSGDSLREQFFGPGTRLTVL.